This TCR beta chain was obtained from a study of CXCR3-negative and CXCR3-positive naive CD8 T cells. Comment on this clonotype: Antigen specificity is unknown.

Researchers prepared the TRB cDNA libraries using 5' RACE with UMI labels. TCRdb re-called the 5' RACE reads; one entry per CDR3 protein, DNA not given. With 7,000 or so distinct CDR3 sequences in the sample, the ten largest clones hold 1.5% to 2%. General observations from the study: CD5 surface expression was similar among naive subsets, and TCR strength was estimated by inference from TRB CDR3 properties. Most assays were run on fresh PBMCs (CXCR3 expression partially decreased after cryopreservation). Memory cells differed in TRBV-TRBJ usage, but naive CXCR3-negative and CXCR3-positive cells had similar usage. In CXCR3-positive naive cells, the TRB CDR3s were more hydrophobic than in CXCR3-negative naive cells.

Germline V gives CDR1 SGHTA, CDR2 FQGNSA. This CDR3 region has 15 residues. Researchers sorted more than 250,000 cells of each CD8+ T cell subset in triplicate. This TCR came from a human donor in good health. Some clones in this sample may be carry-over from other donors' samples. V and J are TRBV7-2 and TRBJ1-1. The specimen sequenced was naive CXCR3+ CD8+ T cells from blood. The subset was: CD45RO-CCR7+CD27+CD95- naive CD8+ T cells expressing CXCR3 (TNR3+). CDR3 amino acids: CASSSEIYLNTEAFF.